A selection of T cell receptor beta chains follows, all from one sample in a study of somatic mutations in cytotoxic T cells in rheumatoid arthritis. The method was immunoSEQ multiplex PCR; TCRdb's version includes in-frame clones alone and lacks a portion of them. This table has around 23,000 clones, about 82% appearing once. The specimen was CD8+ T cells sorted from blood. The receptor set was obtained from an adult with rheumatoid arthritis. Both conserved end residues are trimmed from each CDR3.

v_call: TRBV11-2; j_call: TRBJ2-7; cdr3_aa: ASSLARDYEQY
v_call: TRBV5-1; j_call: TRBJ1-1; cdr3_aa: ASSSGENTEAF
v_call: TRBV4-1; j_call: TRBJ1-5; cdr3_aa: ASSPGTGGDFRPQH
v_call: TRBV6-1; j_call: TRBJ2-1; cdr3_aa: ASMRTSGSYNEQF
v_call: TRBV7-9; j_call: TRBJ2-7; cdr3_aa: ASTNLGWKPYEQY
v_call: TRBV7-9; j_call: TRBJ2-3; cdr3_aa: ASSLASGGTDTQY
v_call: TRBV29-1; j_call: TRBJ1-1; cdr3_aa: SVVAQGEAF
v_call: TRBV6-5; j_call: TRBJ2-2; cdr3_aa: ASSYSTGGNTGELF
v_call: TRBV10-3; j_call: TRBJ2-2; cdr3_aa: AISAVDLTTHGELF
v_call: TRBV4-1; j_call: TRBJ1-1; cdr3_aa: ASSQGGRGRTEAF
v_call: TRBV29-1; j_call: TRBJ2-2; cdr3_aa: SAVRGGELF
v_call: TRBV5-4; j_call: TRBJ2-1; cdr3_aa: ASSLAGAPTPNEQF
v_call: TRBV27; j_call: TRBJ2-3; cdr3_aa: ASSSELRTSGTDTQY
v_call: TRBV27; j_call: TRBJ2-1; cdr3_aa: ASSLDRYNEQF
v_call: TRBV5-5; j_call: TRBJ1-3; cdr3_aa: ASSLDFYSGNTIY
v_call: TRBV12-5; j_call: TRBJ2-3; cdr3_aa: ASGLAQGASTDTQY
v_call: TRBV9; j_call: TRBJ2-7; cdr3_aa: ASSPRSGFFYEQY
v_call: TRBV11-1; j_call: TRBJ1-1; cdr3_aa: ASSFPTGGRTEAF
v_call: TRBV5-5; j_call: TRBJ1-6; cdr3_aa: ASSLEGFPSPPLH
v_call: TRBV7-3; j_call: TRBJ1-4; cdr3_aa: ASSLVRDGTNEKLF
v_call: TRBV7-9; j_call: TRBJ2-1; cdr3_aa: ASSSGTPGIDEQF
v_call: TRBV7-8; j_call: TRBJ1-4; cdr3_aa: ASSLGGGEGSEKLF
v_call: TRBV7-2; j_call: TRBJ1-2; cdr3_aa: ASSSRDGNYGYT
v_call: TRBV29-1; j_call: TRBJ2-1; cdr3_aa: SVETGGIYNEQF
v_call: TRBV19; j_call: TRBJ1-5; cdr3_aa: AGGQFSNQPQH
v_call: TRBV7-9; j_call: TRBJ1-1; cdr3_aa: ASSPDGGYTEAF
v_call: TRBV4-1; j_call: TRBJ1-2; cdr3_aa: ASSQGPGTTYYGYT
v_call: TRBV7-9; j_call: TRBJ1-6; cdr3_aa: ASSLNDSPLH
v_call: TRBV6-1; j_call: TRBJ1-2; cdr3_aa: ASSGRGQSYGYT